This TCR beta chain was sequenced in a study of cytomegalovirus exposure and HLA in healthy donors. Overall study results and limits: TCR association rates varied by HLA locus in a later analysis, with DRB1 highest and HLA-C lowest.

As regards this clone: The target antigen is unknown.

The germline CDR1 and CDR2 sequences are LNHDA and SQIVND (reference sequence). V lost 2 bases to trimming and J lost 3 bases, with 10 bases between them. The CDR3 is made up of 14 amino acids. PCR involved 60 Vbeta and 13 Jbeta primers. The table came from immunoSEQ multiplex PCR; TCRdb's copy has only in-frame clones and leaves some out. With about 130,000 clones in the sample, the ten largest clones hold roughly 1.7%. This receptor was obtained from a woman aged 35 to 49 in good health and CMV-seropositive. This chain joins TRBV19 and TRBJ1-1; no clear D. Sequencing was performed on PBMCs. CDR3 residues: CASSIHARDTEAFF. CDR3 in DNA: TGTGCCAGTAGTATACACGCTCGAGACACTGAAGCTTTCTTT.